This TCR beta chain is drawn from a study of glioma-infiltrating T cells (dated by TCRdb to the mid-2010s). About the study as a whole: Low-grade gliomas were WHO grade II oligodendrogliomas or astrocytomas, and glioblastomas were WHO grade IV tumors sampled at initial rather than recurrent diagnosis. Each tissue-infiltrating repertoire was compared with the same patient's peripheral blood repertoire to measure divergence between tissue and blood T-cell populations. The paired cohort comprised three low-grade glioma patients, several primary glioblastoma patients and three non-glioma patients contributing non-neoplastic brain tissue. Sequencing coverage of 4.5- to 10-fold of 750,000 to 1,000,000 peripheral T cells was targeted for blood libraries. Before surgery, glioma patients were given dexamethasone for six or fewer days. TCR alpha- and beta-chain repertoires were sequenced from glioma tissue, non-neoplastic brain tissue and matched peripheral blood mononuclear cells.

This clonotype was seen a few times. Its antigen is unknown. Base qualities are not recorded, but no much larger clone differs from it by a single base. TCR alpha and beta CDR3 regions were amplified with the iRepertoire nested amplicon-rescue multiplex PCR (arm-PCR) platform from RNA. The input for one-step reverse transcription and amplification was roughly 85-400 ng of tissue mRNA or PBMC total RNA. Following bead purification, Illumina adapters were added by a secondary multiplex PCR, and libraries between 200 and 400 bp were gel-purified. The libraries contained internal 6-nucleotide barcodes that were used for demultiplexing. Sequencing of libraries was performed on an Illumina MiSeq with 2x220 or 2x250 nucleotide paired-end reads. In the source study's methods: Paired reads were merged using FLASH 1.2.11 and were aligned to the GRCh37 human genome using BWA-MEM, after which TRA and TRB reads were extracted. V and J assignment used an IMGT-derived reference of cassette sequences and CDR3 motifs that included pseudogenes. Three-frame translation of reads was performed, and productive CDR3s were defined as those with a C...FGXG motif and no stop codons. A clonotype was defined as a unique combination of a V-J cassette pair and a CDR3 amino acid sequence. Reads were filtered by Hamming distance, with the threshold set by the sequence error rate of each sample in mapped regions. Through fastp at Q25 and MiXCR, TCRdb rebuilt clones from the public reads, retaining in-frame beta chains. CDR3 protein duplicates are merged, each entry listing the most common genes and DNA. V and J calls and clone size were set by TCRdb, not the authors. This sample lists 400,000 or so distinct CDR3 sequences; 35% to 45% were detected once. The top ten hold around 13% of the sample.

Paper-wide results and their limitations: VJ-independent divergence between tissue and blood was lower than expected in non-neoplastic patients but higher than expected in all gliomas, particularly low-grade gliomas. Patients with low tissue-blood divergence were marked by a signature set of shared blood CDR3 motifs, and that set was depleted in highly divergent patients. Tissue and blood shared very few CDR3 sequences, a result attributed to high CDR3 diversity and limited sampling. Small numbers underpinned the group comparisons: roughly eight glioblastoma patients, three low-grade glioma patients and three non-neoplastic patients.

In the germline V gene, CDR1 corresponds to KGHDR and CDR2 to SFDVKD. From its cysteine to its phenylalanine, the CDR3 spans 12 amino acids. Only the CDR3 portion is preserved as DNA: 36 bases, with reading frame beginning at the first base. The junction shows trimming of 2 bases on V and 8 bases on J, plus 8 bases between the germline ends. Surgical brain or tumor specimens were cryofrozen in liquid nitrogen immediately after resection, and peripheral blood cells were collected concurrently. The chain couples TRBV24-1 to TRBJ1-1; the D region possibly corresponds to TRBD1 (6 bases align). This receptor was taken from a human donor with low-grade glioma or glioblastoma, undergoing nonglioma brain surgery, or in good health (not recorded which). Sequencing input: glioma tissue, nonneoplastic brain tissue, or PBMCs (not recorded which). CDR3 reads: CATSDWGTEAFF. The DNA reads as follows: TGTGCCACCAGTGATTGGGGGACAGAAGCTTTCTTT.